These 25 T cell receptor beta chains share one sample of origin, sequenced in a study of T cell responses to AZD1222 COVID-19 vaccine. Sequenced by immunoSEQ multiplex PCR; TCRdb stores in-frame clones only, minus some. The repertoire holds 65,000 to 80,000 clones, roughly 94% seen once, with 5.5% to 9% in the top ten. The sequenced sample was peripheral blood, obtained on day 0 of MenACWY control vaccination. The receptors stem from an adult in good health.

This clone appeared a single time. The CDR3: CASSPQRDQPQHF. As DNA, the CDR3 is TGTGCCAGCTCACCACAAAGAGATCAGCCCCAGCATTTT. This rearrangement joins TRBV18 to TRBJ1-5; D is undetermined. Germline loops: CDR1 KGHSH, CDR2 LQKENI. CDR3 size: 13 residues. Trimming stripped 1 base from V and 5 bases from J, with 6 bases between.

V gene TRBV15 combines with J gene TRBJ1-4; D unresolved. V was clipped by 5 bases and J by 7 bases, with 14 bases between them. Germline values: CDR1 LNHNV, CDR2 YYDKDF (reference sequence). This CDR3 is built from 14 residues. Here the CDR3 DNA reads TGTGCCACCAGCCCCGGGTGGGATGGTGAAAAACTGTTTTTT. Translated: CATSPGWDGEKLFF.

The chain employs TRBV7-2 and TRBJ2-3; D not resolved. Trimming stripped 1 base from V and 4 bases from J, with 3 bases between. This CDR3 is 12 amino acids long. The germline V gene has CDR1 SGHTA and CDR2 FQGNSA. DNA of the CDR3: TGTGCCAGCAGCTTAGTGGCAGATACGCAGTATTTT. Its translation: CASSLVADTQYF.

The rearrangement uses TRBV19 and TRBJ2-7; 10 nucleotides match TRBD1. This CDR3 has 16 amino acids. Looked up from germline, CDR1 is LNHDA and CDR2 is SQIVND (reference sequence). V lost 4 bases to trimming and J lost 6 bases; unmatched junction nucleotides: 12. The CDR3 DNA sequence: TGTGCCAGTAGTAGAGCTCCGGGACAGGGGTCCGTCGAGCAGTACTTC. Its protein is CASSRAPGQGSVEQYF.

This clone came up a few times. The chain combines TRBV9 with TRBJ1-4, with D perhaps matching TRBD1 (5 bases). CDR3 length: 14 amino acids. The germline V and J ends were trimmed by 1 base and 7 bases, with 11 bases remaining between them. The germline V gene encodes CDR1 SGDLS and CDR2 YYNGEE. CDR3 sequence: CASSVQGESEKLFF. The CDR3 DNA follows: TGTGCCAGCAGCGTACAGGGTGAGAGTGAAAAACTGTTTTTT. Combining the CDR3 with reference TRBV9 and TRBJ1-4 gives the whole variable domain DSGVTQTPKHLITATGQRVTLRCSPRSGDLSVYWYQQSLDQGLQFLIQYYNGEERAKGNILERFSAQQFPDLHSELNLSSLELGDSALYFCASSVQGESEKLFFGSGTQLSVL.

The genes are TRBV12-5 and TRBJ2-5, with 10 bases matching TRBD2. The CDR3 spans 15 residues. J gave up 2 bases and V 5 bases, and 5 bases lay outside the gene matches. CDR1 and CDR2 (germline): LGHNT, FRNRAP. DNA for the CDR3: TGTGCTAGTGGTCAAGGACTAGCGGAACAAGAGACCCAGTACTTC. As protein: CASGQGLAEQETQYF.

The J gene is TRBJ2-3, the V gene TRBV6-2 or TRBV6-3; TRBD2 aligns across 12 bases. The CDR3 has 20 amino acids. Losses at the gene ends were 2 bases for V and 3 bases for J; bases not matched to a gene: 15. Germline CDR1 is MNHEY and CDR2 is SVGEGT. This CDR3 reads CASSYPSASGRVLRTDTQYF. DNA of the CDR3: TGTGCCAGCAGTTACCCATCCGCTAGCGGGAGGGTTCTCAGGACAGATACGCAGTATTTT.

The rearrangement uses TRBV2 and TRBJ2-7, with 9 bases identical to TRBD2. Germline trimming cut 7 bases from V and 6 bases from J; bases unmatched to any gene: 10. This CDR3 has 14 residues. Germline assignment: CDR1 SNHLY and CDR2 FYNNEI. The CDR3 region has the DNA TGTGCCAGCATGAAGACTAGCGGCTCCCTCGAGCAGTACTTC. It specifies CASMKTSGSLEQYF.

The chain links TRBV7-2 to TRBJ2-7; the match to TRBD1 covers 7 bases. The CDR3 contains 14 residues. V lost 3 bases and J lost 2; bases outside the gene matches: 4. Germline-derived CDR1 and CDR2 are SGHTA and FQGNSA. In DNA form, the CDR3 reads TGTGCCAGCAGCTTCTCGCAGGGGGCCTACGAGCAGTACTTC. Residues: CASSFSQGAYEQYF.

The chain has TRBV7-8 and TRBJ2-3, with D possibly being TRBD2 (6 bases). The germline V gene encodes CDR1 SGHVS and CDR2 FQNEAQ. The V gene lost 6 bases and the J gene lost 2 bases, with 30 bases spanning the gap. The CDR3 has 20 amino acids. This chain's CDR3 is CASRYRPGSPTQYNTDTQYF. In nucleotides, the CDR3 is TGTGCCAGCAGGTACCGGCCCGGGAGCCCCACTCAATATAACACAGATACGCAGTATTTT.

The chain combines TRBV12-3 or TRBV12-4 with TRBJ1-5, with no clear D. V was cut by 10 bases and J by 5 bases, with 9 bases left in between. The CDR3 has 11 residues. Here the CDR3 DNA reads TGTGCCACCGGTGGTTATCAGCCCCAGCATTTT. This encodes CATGGYQPQHF.

The rearrangement links TRBV4-3 to TRBJ1-5; D is unclear. V lost 0 bases and J lost 4, with 10 bases in between. Per germline, CDR1 LGHNA and CDR2 YSLEER. This CDR3 has 15 residues. The CDR3 loop reads CASSQDSSANQPQHF. In nucleotides, the CDR3 is TGCGCCAGCAGCCAAGATTCCAGTGCGAATCAGCCCCAGCATTTT.

The gene calls are TRBV2 and TRBJ2-7, with TRBD2 identical over 12 bases. The CDR3 spans 16 residues. Trimming took 6 bases from V and 7 from J; bases not matched to a gene: 13. Germline CDR1 is SNHLY and CDR2 is FYNNEI. CDR3 loop: CASSKLWTSGTGEQYF. CDR3 bases: TGTGCCAGCAGCAAACTATGGACTAGCGGGACGGGTGAGCAGTACTTC. The full variable domain, in which reference TRBV2 and TRBJ2-7 provide the parts outside the CDR3, is EPEVTQTPSHQVTQMGQEVILRCVPISNHLYFYWYRQILGQKVEFLVSFYNNEISEKSEIFDDQFSVERPDGSNFTLKIRSTKLEDSAMYFCASSKLWTSGTGEQYFGPGTRLTVT.

The rearrangement uses TRBV3-1 (or the pseudogene TRBV3-2) and TRBJ1-2; 12 bases line up with TRBD1. Germline CDR1 and CDR2: LGHDT and YNNKEL (reference sequence). Trimming took 0 bases from V and 3 from J; bases not matched to a gene: 8. The CDR3 sequence is 18 residues long. In DNA, the CDR3 is TGTGCCAGCAGCCAAGAGGGGACAGGGGGCTGGATGGACTATGGCTACACCTTC. Encoded protein: CASSQEGTGGWMDYGYTF.

As for this clone: At one boundary the junction diverges from the germline segment, which might be a read error. The V call is TRBV6-5, the J call TRBJ2-3; TRBD1 matches at 12 bases. Germline CDR1 is MNHEY and CDR2 is SVGAGI. This CDR3 region has 16 residues. CDR3 nucleotides: TGTGCCAGCAGTTGGCGGGGGACAGGGGGCACAAATACGCAGTATTTT. This codes for CASSWRGTGGTNTQYF.

The gene calls are TRBV7-3 and TRBJ1-5; tentatively, D is TRBD1 (5 bases). The CDR3 runs to 13 residues. Germline V CDR1 and CDR2: SGHTA, FQGTGA. V lost 4 bases, J lost 5 bases, and 9 bases lay in between. The CDR3 DNA reads as TGTGCCAGCAGCTCGGGGGTGGATCAGCCCCAGCATTTT. Translated, it gives CASSSGVDQPQHF.

The chain couples TRBV28 to TRBJ1-2; D is uncertain. Germline V gives CDR1 MDHEN, CDR2 SYDVKM. Trimming took off 6 bases at V and 4 bases at J, with 18 bases between the two ends. The CDR3 is made up of 15 amino acids. CDR3 nucleotides: TGTGCCAGCAGCCTGAACCGGGCTGGGCTCTATGGCTACACCTTC. It specifies CASSLNRAGLYGYTF.

The rearrangement links TRBV5-1 to TRBJ2-7; D gene uncertain. The CDR3 has 16 amino acids. The V end lost 6 bases, the J end lost 6 bases, and 25 bases lay between the germline ends. CDR1 SGHRS and CDR2 YFSETQ come from the germline V gene. The CDR3 here is CASNPSITRTPVEQYF. The CDR3 nucleotides are TGCGCCAGCAACCCCAGTATTACCCGGACCCCCGTCGAGCAGTACTTC.

This chain joins TRBV2 and TRBJ2-5; maybe TRBD1 (6 bases). V lost 6 bases and J 3 bases, leaving 14 bases between the germline ends. Germline V gene lookup returns CDR1 SNHLY and CDR2 FYNNEI. CDR3 length: 14 amino acids. The CDR3 region is CASSKQGQKETQYF. The CDR3 nucleotides read TGTGCCAGCAGCAAACAGGGACAAAAAGAGACCCAGTACTTC.

The chain couples TRBV6-2 or TRBV6-3 to TRBJ2-7; D is possibly TRBD2 (6 bases). This CDR3 has 15 residues. V lost 6 bases to trimming and J lost 2 bases, with 17 bases between them. Germline assignment: CDR1 MNHEY and CDR2 SVGEGT. This chain's CDR3 is CASSPLTGVTYEQYF. The CDR3 DNA follows: TGTGCCAGCAGCCCTCTTACGGGAGTCACCTACGAGCAGTACTTC.

The chain recombines TRBV10-1 with TRBJ1-5; D ambiguous. V lost 5 bases and J lost 0, with 5 bases in between. The CDR3 is made up of 13 amino acids. CDR1 is WNHNN and CDR2 is SYGVQD in the germline V gene (reference sequence). CDR3 DNA: TGCGCCAGCAGTAGTAATAGCAATCAGCCCCAGCATTTT. Its translation is CASSSNSNQPQHF.

This clone was recorded once. The chain carries TRBV7-3 and TRBJ2-3, with D perhaps matching TRBD2 (5 bases). The CDR3 covers 16 residues. Germline V gene sequence: CDR1 SGHTA, CDR2 FQGTGA. V shed 0 bases and J shed 2 bases, with 12 bases lying between them. This chain's CDR3 is CASSLTAGPNTDTQYF. As DNA, the CDR3 is TGTGCCAGCAGCTTAACTGCGGGCCCCAACACAGATACGCAGTATTTT.

This clone was seen a few times. The V call is TRBV24-1, the J call TRBJ2-3; a possible D gene is TRBD2 (5 bases). This CDR3 is 16 amino acids long. From germline, CDR1 is KGHDR and CDR2 SFDVKD. Trimming took off 0 bases at V and 2 bases at J, with 11 bases between the two ends. Written as DNA, the CDR3 is TGTGCCACCAGTGATTTGGAGTCGGGGAACACAGATACGCAGTATTTT. It encodes CATSDLESGNTDTQYF.

The gene calls are TRBV20-1 and TRBJ2-1, with D possibly being TRBD2 (6 bases). Germline lookup yields CDR1 DFQATT and CDR2 SNEGSKA (reference sequence). Trimming shortened V by 6 bases and J by 7 bases, and 10 bases separated the two germline ends. CDR3 size: 11 residues. The DNA of the CDR3 is TGCAGTGCCAGACTAGGGAATGAGCAGTTCTTC. Amino acid sequence: CSARLGNEQFF.

This clone was observed once. V and J are TRBV21-1 and TRBJ2-3; no DNA check was done on the table's D call, TRBD2. TRBV21-1 has pseudogene status. The CDR3 covers 21 residues. The CDR3 bases are TGTGCCAGCAGCAAAATTTCCGCTGGGACTAGCGGGAGATGGGGCACAGATACGCAGTATTTT. This gives the protein CASSKISAGTSGRWGTDTQYF.